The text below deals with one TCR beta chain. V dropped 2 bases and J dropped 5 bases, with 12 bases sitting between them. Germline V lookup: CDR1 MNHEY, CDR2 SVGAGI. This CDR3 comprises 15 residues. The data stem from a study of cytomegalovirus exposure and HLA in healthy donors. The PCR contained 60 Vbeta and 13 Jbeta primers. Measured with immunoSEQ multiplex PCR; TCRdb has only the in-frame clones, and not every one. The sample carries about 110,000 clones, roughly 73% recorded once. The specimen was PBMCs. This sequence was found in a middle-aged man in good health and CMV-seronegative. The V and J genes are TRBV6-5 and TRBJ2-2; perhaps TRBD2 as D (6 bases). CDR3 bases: TGTGCCAGCAGTTACACGCCGGGACTGACCGGGGAGCTGTTTTTT. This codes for CASSYTPGLTGELFF.